The present T cell receptor (beta chain) was sequenced within a study of blood T cell repertoires in COVID-19. Assay used: immunoSEQ multiplex PCR; TCRdb lists only in-frame clones, some missing. The profile covers roughly 140,000 clones, with around 80% appearing a single time and around 7.7% taken by the ten largest. The CDR3 loop spans 15 amino acids. The germline V gene encodes CDR1 KGHSH and CDR2 LQKENI. Trimming shortened V by 0 bases and J by 3 bases, and 9 bases separated the two germline ends. The V and J genes are TRBV18 and TRBJ1-5; D uncertain. This clonotype was obtained from a man in his fifties who had recovered from COVID-19. The sequenced material came from PBMCs or T cells enriched from blood (not recorded which). The CDR3 spells CASSPPNSNNQPQHF. The CDR3, as DNA: TGTGCCAGCTCACCACCGAACTCAAACAATCAGCCCCAGCATTTT. The variable domain in full, completed from reference TRBV18 and TRBJ1-5, reads NAGVMQNPRHLVRRRGQEARLRCSPMKGHSHVYWYRQLPEEGLKFMVYLQKENIIDESGMPKERFSAEFPKEGPSILRIQQVVRGDSAAYFCASSPPNSNNQPQHFGDGTRLSIL.